These T cell receptor beta chains were read from a single sample in a study of human thymus T cells. Only in-frame clones appear in the TCRdb table, and some are missing; sequencing was by immunoSEQ multiplex PCR. The table shows roughly 54,000 clones, with nearly 95% occurring only once. The sample was blood. The receptors were sampled from a boy under three years old with a congenital heart defect but otherwise immunologically healthy. Each CDR3 is given with its conserved first and last residue. The order of the fields is D gene, V gene, clone size, J gene, CDR3 DNA, CDR3 protein. D genes are given only for firm matches. Clone size is not always given. Where it is, it says once, few, many or a class for expanded clones.

D: .
V: TRBV5-4
size: .
J: TRBJ2-3
DNA: TGTGCCAGCAGCTTGACCAGGGTTCGAACAGATACGCAGTATTTT
CDR3: CASSLTRVRTDTQYF

D: .
V: TRBV5-6
size: .
J: TRBJ2-5
DNA: TGTGCCAGCAGCTTGATGGCCATCCAAGAGACCCAGTACTTC
CDR3: CASSLMAIQETQYF

D: .
V: TRBV7-2
size: few
J: TRBJ1-5
DNA: TGTGCCAGCAGCTTCGCAGGGAATCAGCCCCAGCATTTT
CDR3: CASSFAGNQPQHF

D: TRBD1
V: TRBV7-9
size: .
J: TRBJ1-2
DNA: TGTGCCAGCAGCCCTAAGGACAGGGACTTTCGAGGGGACTATGGCTACACCTTC
CDR3: CASSPKDRDFRGDYGYTF

D: TRBD1
V: TRBV6-1
size: .
J: TRBJ1-1
DNA: TGTGCCAGCAGTGGACAGGGAGGGGGTTACACTGAAGCTTTCTTT
CDR3: CASSGQGGGYTEAFF

D: TRBD2
V: TRBV5-1
size: .
J: TRBJ2-5
DNA: TGCGCCAGCACCCTCGGGACTAGCGGATATTATTGGCAAGAGACCCAGTACTTC
CDR3: CASTLGTSGYYWQETQYF

D: TRBD1
V: TRBV10-3
size: .
J: TRBJ2-7
DNA: TGTGCCATCAGTGCAGGGGGCTACGAGCAGTACTTC
CDR3: CAISAGGYEQYF

D: TRBD1
V: TRBV6-6
size: .
J: TRBJ2-5
DNA: TGTGCCAGCCGACAGGGGGCGCAGGAGACCCAGTACTTC
CDR3: CASRQGAQETQYF

D: TRBD1
V: TRBV29-1
size: .
J: TRBJ1-4
DNA: TGCAGCGTTGAAGGAAAACAGGGGGCAGGGGAAAAACTGTTTTTT
CDR3: CSVEGKQGAGEKLFF

D: TRBD1
V: TRBV27
size: .
J: TRBJ2-2
DNA: TGTGCCAGCAGTTACAACAGGGGTGGGACCGGGGAGCTGTTTTTT
CDR3: CASSYNRGGTGELFF

D: .
V: TRBV7-2
size: .
J: TRBJ1-2
DNA: TGTGCCAGCAGCTTAGCGCGGGGGGACTATGGCTACACCTTC
CDR3: CASSLARGDYGYTF

D: .
V: TRBV25-1
size: .
J: TRBJ2-6
DNA: TGTGCCAGCAGTGAATTGGCCTCTGGGGCCAACGTCCTGACTTTC
CDR3: CASSELASGANVLTF

D: .
V: TRBV28
size: once
J: TRBJ2-5
DNA: TGTGCCAGCAGTTCTAGGGGGTTGGAGGAAGAGACCCAGTACTTC
CDR3: CASSSRGLEEETQYF

D: .
V: TRBV2
size: .
J: TRBJ1-5
DNA: TGTGCCAGCAGCGAACTCCCAGGCAGCAATCAGCCCCAGCATTTT
CDR3: CASSELPGSNQPQHF

D: .
V: TRBV7-2
size: .
J: TRBJ1-1
DNA: TGTGCCAGCAGCTTAGGGGGGGCTATGAACACTGAAGCTTTCTTT
CDR3: CASSLGGAMNTEAFF

D: .
V: TRBV5-6
size: .
J: TRBJ1-2
DNA: TGTGCCAGCAGCTTGAGATTAGACAGGACTAACTATGGCTACACCTTC
CDR3: CASSLRLDRTNYGYTF

D: TRBD1
V: TRBV10-3
size: .
J: TRBJ1-2
DNA: TGTGCCATCACCGCAGGGGGCAACACTCTCTATGGCTACACCTTC
CDR3: CAITAGGNTLYGYTF

D: TRBD1
V: TRBV6-4
size: .
J: TRBJ1-2
DNA: TGTGCCAGCAAGTATACAGGGGGCGACTATGGCTACACCTTC
CDR3: CASKYTGGDYGYTF

D: TRBD2
V: TRBV18
size: .
J: TRBJ2-7
DNA: TGTGCCAGCTCACCAGGCACTAGCGGGGAAGGGGAGCAGTACTTC
CDR3: CASSPGTSGEGEQYF

D: .
V: TRBV6-1
size: .
J: TRBJ2-5
DNA: TGTGCCAGCAGTGAGGGCCTATTAAAAGAGACCCAGTACTTC
CDR3: CASSEGLLKETQYF

D: .
V: TRBV5-1
size: .
J: TRBJ2-2
DNA: TGCGCCAGCAGCTTCGAGGCCTACGGCACCGGGGAGCTGTTTTTT
CDR3: CASSFEAYGTGELFF

D: .
V: TRBV6-5
size: once
J: TRBJ1-2
DNA: TGTGCCAGTAAACAGGGAACTGGCTACACCTTC
CDR3: CASKQGTGYTF

D: TRBD1
V: TRBV2
size: .
J: TRBJ2-2
DNA: TGTGCCAGCAGCAGACAGGGGGCCGGCACCGGGGAGCTGTTTTTT
CDR3: CASSRQGAGTGELFF

D: TRBD1
V: TRBV18
size: .
J: TRBJ2-2
DNA: TGTGCCAGCTCAACTAGAGGACAGGGTTCCACCGGGGAGCTGTTTTTT
CDR3: CASSTRGQGSTGELFF

D: .
V: TRBV6-1
size: .
J: TRBJ2-5
DNA: TGTGCCAGCAGTGTACCCTATCAAGAGACCCAGTACTTC
CDR3: CASSVPYQETQYF

D: .
V: TRBV4-1
size: .
J: TRBJ2-3
DNA: TGCGCCAGCAGCCAGGAGAGAGGCGCAGATACGCAGTATTTT
CDR3: CASSQERGADTQYF

D: .
V: TRBV7-9
size: .
J: TRBJ2-1
DNA: TGTGCCAGCAGCACCACCGCAGGGAGTTCCTACAATGAGCAGTTCTTC
CDR3: CASSTTAGSSYNEQFF

D: .
V: TRBV19
size: .
J: TRBJ1-2
DNA: TGTGCCAGTAAACCCAAGGGCACTACAGGGAAAAGAAGGTATGGCTACACCTTC
CDR3: CASKPKGTTGKRRYGYTF

D: .
V: TRBV5-4
size: .
J: TRBJ2-7
DNA: TGTGCCAGCAGCCACGAGGCGGGGTACGAGCAGTACTTC
CDR3: CASSHEAGYEQYF